These 28 T cell receptor beta chains came from one sample sequenced in a study of T cell responses to AZD1222 COVID-19 vaccine. Measured with immunoSEQ multiplex PCR; TCRdb has only the in-frame clones, and not every one. The table shows under 120,000 clones, with just under 95% occurring only once. The source material was peripheral blood, sampled on day 0 of AZD1222 vaccination. The receptors were gathered from an adult in good health.

V gene TRBV9 combines with J gene TRBJ1-2, with a weak D call TRBD1 (6 bases). The V end lost 3 bases, the J end lost 4 bases, and 19 bases lay between the germline ends. Per the germline V gene, CDR1 is SGDLS and CDR2 is YYNGEE. This CDR3 is 16 amino acids long. The chain's CDR3 is CASSAGGAPSGYGYTF. CDR3 in DNA: TGTGCCAGCAGCGCGGGGGGGGCCCCGTCGGGCTATGGCTACACCTTC.

This chain links TRBV30 with TRBJ1-1; TRBD1 might be the D (5 bases). This CDR3 comprises 14 residues. Germline V gene sequence: CDR1 GTSNPN, CDR2 SVGIG (reference sequence). V lost 8 bases to trimming and J lost 0 bases, with 16 bases between them. The CDR3 is CAGTREPMNTEAFF. The DNA for the CDR3 is TGTGCCGGGACCAGGGAACCAATGAACACTGAAGCTTTCTTT.

This clone was detected once. Other nucleotide sequences in the sample specify the same CDR3. V is TRBV4-1 and J is TRBJ2-7; D is perhaps TRBD1 (5 bases). V was cut by 1 base and J by 0 bases, with 7 bases left in between. The CDR3 is made up of 14 amino acids. Germline V gene sequence: CDR1 MGHRA, CDR2 YSYEKL. The DNA of the CDR3 is TGCGCCAGCAGCCAAGGGCAGGGCTCCTACGAGCAGTACTTC. Translation: CASSQGQGSYEQYF.

This rearrangement joins TRBV19 to TRBJ1-2; D not certain. V lost 5 bases, J lost 5 bases, and 12 bases lay in between. This CDR3 region has 13 residues. Per germline, CDR1 LNHDA and CDR2 SQIVND (reference sequence). The CDR3 protein is CASSVAGGYGYTF. CDR3 DNA: TGTGCCAGTAGTGTTGCGGGAGGATATGGCTACACCTTC.

The rearrangement uses TRBV5-4 and TRBJ1-1; 8 bases map to TRBD1. The V gene's germline CDR1 is SGHNT and CDR2 YYREEE (reference sequence). The CDR3 is 17 residues long. Trimming took 0 bases from V and 5 from J; bases not matched to a gene: 12. The CDR3 DNA is TGTGCCAGCAGCTTGGATACGGACAGGGCTAAAAGGACTGAAGCTTTCTTT. It translates to CASSLDTDRAKRTEAFF.

The rearrangement uses TRBV9 and TRBJ1-2, with D possibly TRBD1 on 6 matching bases. This CDR3 region has 15 residues. Trimming took 3 bases from V and 8 from J, leaving 20 bases between them. Germline CDR1 and CDR2: SGDLS and YYNGEE. The DNA for the CDR3 is TGTGCCAGCAGCGCCACAGGTCGGGGGGGCAGGGGCTACACCTTC. It codes for CASSATGRGGRGYTF.

The rearrangement uses TRBV10-3 and TRBJ1-5; 7 nucleotides line up with TRBD1. CDR3 length: 13 amino acids. V lost 11 bases, J lost 3 bases, and 7 bases stayed unmatched. In germline, CDR1 is ENHRY, CDR2 SYGVKD. CDR3 protein: CASRQGDNQPQHF. DNA of the CDR3: TGTGCCTCTAGACAGGGTGACAATCAGCCCCAGCATTTT.

The V gene is TRBV7-3, the J gene TRBJ1-1; D is perhaps TRBD1 (6 bases). Germline CDR1 is SGHTA and CDR2 is FQGTGA. The V and J ends lost 4 bases and 1 base respectively, with 10 bases between them. CDR3 length: 14 residues. CDR3 protein: CASSSDRWNTEAFF. Here the CDR3 DNA reads TGTGCCAGCAGCTCGGACAGATGGAACACTGAAGCTTTCTTT. Full variable domain (remainder filled in from reference TRBV7-3 and TRBJ1-1): GAGVSQTPSNKVTEKGKYVELRCDPISGHTALYWYRQSLGQGPEFLIYFQGTGAADDSGLPNDRFFAVRPEGSVSTLKIQRTERGDSAVYLCASSSDRWNTEAFFGQGTRLTVV.

The chain joins TRBV2 to TRBJ2-7; 10 bases agree with TRBD1. Germline V CDR1 and CDR2: SNHLY, FYNNEI. This CDR3 comprises 14 residues. Trimming removed 7 bases from V and 5 bases from J; junction bases left unmatched: 8. CDR3 coding DNA: TGTGCCAGCACCCCCGAGACAGGGGGCGACGAGCAGTACTTC. It specifies CASTPETGGDEQYF.

J is TRBJ1-5 and V is TRBV18; the match to TRBD1 covers 7 bases. The CDR3 has 16 residues. The V gene end was trimmed by 6 bases and the J gene end by 4 bases; junction bases not matched to a gene: 12. Per germline, CDR1 KGHSH and CDR2 LQKENI. Here the CDR3 DNA reads TGTGCCAGCTCCCGTACGTGGGACAGTAAAAATCAGCCCCAGCATTTT. Its protein is CASSRTWDSKNQPQHF.

V and J are TRBV5-1 and TRBJ1-5, with D hard to call. The V gene's germline CDR1 is SGHRS and CDR2 YFSETQ. The CDR3 runs 15 residues. V was cut by 2 bases and J by 5 bases, with 14 bases left in between. The CDR3 coding sequence is TGCGCCAGCAGCTTCTCGGGGAGTGAAGATCAGCCCCAGCATTTT. This sequence encodes CASSFSGSEDQPQHF.

This chain connects TRBV6-4 to TRBJ2-3; no firm D call. The CDR3 contains 15 residues. The V gene's germline CDR1 is MRHNA and CDR2 SNTAGT. The V gene lost 4 bases and the J gene lost 3 bases, with 14 bases spanning the gap. The CDR3 bases are TGTGCCAGCAGTGTCCGGCATTCGGAGACAGATACGCAGTATTTT. As protein: CASSVRHSETDTQYF.

The CDR3 coding sequence is TGTGCCAGCAGTCATAAACTAGCCAAAAACATTCAGTACTTC. Its protein product is CASSHKLAKNIQYF. The chain carries TRBV2 and TRBJ2-4; D is undetermined. This CDR3 comprises 14 residues. The V end was cut by 5 bases, the J end by 0 bases, with 8 bases between. CDR1 SNHLY and CDR2 FYNNEI come from the germline V gene.

V is TRBV13 and J is TRBJ1-3; D perhaps matches TRBD1 (5 bases). Trimming left V 2 bases short and J 0 bases short, with 14 bases between. This CDR3 is 17 amino acids long. Germline CDR1 reads PRHDT; CDR2 reads FYEKMQ (reference sequence). The CDR3 is CASSLNTGPNSGNTIYF. CDR3 DNA sequence: TGTGCCAGCAGCTTAAACACAGGCCCCAACTCTGGAAACACCATATATTTT.

The chain's CDR3 is CASSHRDRLAQTQYF. CDR3 sequence (DNA): TGTGCCAGCAGCCATCGGGACCGACTGGCCCAGACCCAGTACTTC. This chain joins TRBV7-9 and TRBJ2-5; perhaps D is TRBD1 or TRBD2 (5 bases each). V dropped 5 bases and J dropped 6 bases, with 19 bases sitting between them. Per the germline V gene, CDR1 is SEHNR and CDR2 is FQNEAQ (reference sequence). The CDR3 contains 15 residues.

The chain employs TRBV6-2 or TRBV6-3 and TRBJ1-5; D is uncertain. The CDR3 runs to 16 residues. V was clipped by 6 bases and J by 7 bases, with 22 bases between them. Germline V gives CDR1 MNHEY, CDR2 SVGEGT. The CDR3 region has the DNA TGTGCCAGCAGCCAACGACAAATCGGTGTTTGGCAGCCCCAGCATTTT. Its protein product is CASSQRQIGVWQPQHF.

This rearrangement joins TRBV6-5 to TRBJ1-2; no firm D call. Trimming left V 1 base short and J 5 bases short, with 14 bases between. CDR3 length equals 15 residues. Germline loops: CDR1 MNHEY, CDR2 SVGAGI. The CDR3 DNA sequence: TGTGCCAGCAGTTACTTCGAGGGAATTGATTATGGCTACACCTTC. Translated: CASSYFEGIDYGYTF.

This clone was counted once. The genes are TRBV2 and TRBJ1-3; maybe TRBD1 (5 bases). Germline CDR1 SNHLY, CDR2 FYNNEI. Trimming left V 7 bases short and J 6 bases short, with 16 bases between. CDR3 length equals 14 residues. The CDR3 reads CASKRVGQANTIYF. DNA of the CDR3: TGTGCCAGCAAGCGTGTGGGGCAAGCAAACACCATATATTTT.

The chain is built from TRBV7-3 and TRBJ2-1; TRBD2 agrees at 7 bases. J gave up 2 bases and V 5 bases, and 9 bases lay outside the gene matches. Per the germline V gene, CDR1 is SGHTA and CDR2 is FQGTGA. The CDR3 extends over 16 amino acids. For the CDR3, the DNA is TGTGCCAGCAGCCGGGAAAGCGGGGCTACCTACAATGAGCAGTTCTTC. Translated, it gives CASSRESGATYNEQFF.

The gene calls are TRBV7-9 and TRBJ2-7, with 7 bases fitting TRBD1. This CDR3 has 12 residues. V was clipped by 5 bases and J by 5 bases; unmatched bases: 3. The germline CDR1 and CDR2 sequences are SEHNR and FQNEAQ (reference sequence). CDR3 protein: CASSPQGHEQYF. The DNA for the CDR3 is TGTGCCAGCAGCCCACAGGGGCACGAGCAGTACTTC.

The genes are TRBV3-1 (or the pseudogene TRBV3-2) and TRBJ1-1; D is undetermined. CDR1 is LGHDT, CDR2 YNNKEL, per germline (reference sequence). The CDR3 extends over 14 amino acids. V shed 3 bases and J shed 10 bases, with 18 bases lying between them. Written as DNA, the CDR3 is TGTGCCAGCAGCCACGCTGGTGGTCCTTTGGGAGCTTTCTTT. Protein sequence: CASSHAGGPLGAFF.

The chain couples TRBV19 to TRBJ1-5, with 9 bases fitting TRBD1. The ends lost 5 bases at V and 6 bases at J; junction bases unmatched: 5. Germline V lookup: CDR1 LNHDA, CDR2 SQIVND (reference sequence). CDR3 size: 14 residues. The CDR3 DNA reads TGTGCCAGTAGTGGTACAGGGGGCCTTCAGCCCCAGCATTTT. It specifies CASSGTGGLQPQHF.

The table lists this clone with a count of one. This chain joins TRBV11-3 and TRBJ2-7; D is unclear. The germline V and J ends were trimmed by 8 bases and 3 bases, with 17 bases remaining between them. The CDR3 is 14 amino acids. The germline gives CDR1 SGHNT, CDR2 YENEEA. In DNA, the CDR3 is TGTGCCAGCCACCCCCGAGGAAAAGTCTACGAGCAGTACTTC. Residues: CASHPRGKVYEQYF.

Notes on this clone: Other DNA sequences within the sample encode an identical CDR3. This chain uses TRBV5-1 with TRBJ1-1; no clear D gene. Germline loops: CDR1 SGHRS, CDR2 YFSETQ. Trimming took off 0 bases at V and 1 base at J, with 4 bases between the two ends. The CDR3 runs 13 residues. The CDR3 spells CASSLGPNTEAFF. In DNA form, the CDR3 reads TGCGCCAGCAGCTTGGGTCCGAACACTGAAGCTTTCTTT.

The chain joins TRBV12-5 to TRBJ1-1, with a weak D call TRBD1 (6 bases). The CDR3 totals 14 residues. Trimming stripped 5 bases from V and 1 base from J, with 11 bases between. Germline V gene data show CDR1 as LGHNT and CDR2 as FRNRAP. CDR3 protein: CASGHREENTEAFF. Written as DNA, the CDR3 is TGTGCTAGTGGTCACAGGGAAGAGAACACTGAAGCTTTCTTT.

To note about this clone: The same CDR3 can be traced to other DNA sequences in this sample. The gene calls are TRBV6-5 and TRBJ1-2, with TRBD1 as a possible D gene (5 bases). V lost 6 bases and J 1 base, leaving 6 bases between the germline ends. Germline CDR1 reads MNHEY; CDR2 reads SVGAGI. The CDR3 has 12 residues. In DNA, the CDR3 is TGTGCCAGCAGACAGGTTAACTATGGCTACACCTTC. Protein product: CASRQVNYGYTF.

V usage is TRBV5-1 and J usage is TRBJ1-2, with TRBD1 matching 8 bases. CDR1 and CDR2 (germline): SGHRS, YFSETQ. The trim removed 2 bases at V and 2 bases at J, leaving 8 bases unmatched. There are 16 residues in the CDR3. CDR3 region: CASSLGDRTINYGYTF. Here the CDR3 DNA reads TGCGCCAGCAGCTTAGGGGACAGGACGATCAACTATGGCTACACCTTC.

The gene calls are TRBV13 and TRBJ1-2, with D tentatively TRBD1 (6 bases). V was clipped by 5 bases and J by 6 bases, with 13 bases between them. The CDR3 covers 13 residues. Germline-derived CDR1 and CDR2 are PRHDT and FYEKMQ (reference sequence). CDR3 amino acids: CASSLQGPDGYTF. The CDR3 DNA reads as TGTGCCAGCAGCCTACAGGGTCCGGATGGCTACACCTTC.